These 15 T cell receptor beta chains came from one sample sequenced in a study of blood T cell repertoires in COVID-19. The method was immunoSEQ multiplex PCR; TCRdb's version includes in-frame clones alone and lacks a portion of them. Of roughly 220,000 clones detected, about 86% appear once; the ten largest clones hold approximately 1.3%. The sample taken for sequencing was PBMCs or T cells enriched from blood (not recorded which). Source of these receptors: a woman aged 35 to 49 with acute COVID-19.

The J gene is TRBJ2-3, the V gene TRBV7-3; TRBD2 matches at 10 bases. The CDR3 is made up of 15 amino acids. V lost 5 bases and J lost 7; bases outside the gene matches: 9. Germline V gene sequence: CDR1 SGHTA, CDR2 FQGTGA. The CDR3 spells CASSLGAGGPNTQYF. The CDR3 region has the DNA TGTGCCAGCAGCCTAGGAGCGGGAGGGCCAAATACGCAGTATTTT.

The J gene is TRBJ2-7, the V gene TRBV20-1, with D possibly TRBD1 on 7 matching bases. Germline lookup yields CDR1 DFQATT and CDR2 SNEGSKA (reference sequence). The CDR3 is made up of 15 amino acids. V lost 3 bases, J lost 6 bases, and 21 bases lay in between. The CDR3 DNA sequence: TGCAGTGCTAGTGGGTTATCCGGCGGGGACAGCGAGCAGTACTTC. Protein sequence: CSASGLSGGDSEQYF.

The rearrangement joins TRBV30 to TRBJ2-2, with 11 bases that match TRBD2. Germline V CDR1 and CDR2: GTSNPN, SVGIG (reference sequence). CDR3 length: 18 amino acids. V trimming: 0 bases; J trimming: 4 bases; junction bases outside the gene matches: 10. CDR3 sequence reads: CAWSVPHTLAGGTGELFF. The CDR3 DNA is TGTGCCTGGAGTGTACCCCATACCCTAGCGGGGGGCACCGGGGAGCTGTTTTTT.

This chain uses TRBV3-1 (or the pseudogene TRBV3-2) with TRBJ2-1, with 8 nucleotides matching TRBD2. Germline V gives CDR1 LGHDT, CDR2 YNNKEL (reference sequence). V lost 4 bases and J lost 2; bases outside the gene matches: 4. The CDR3 is 15 amino acids. CDR3 in DNA: TGTGCCAGCAGCCGGGCACTAGCGGCCTACAATGAGCAGTTCTTC. The encoded protein is CASSRALAAYNEQFF.

This chain connects TRBV11-2 to TRBJ2-1; 8 positions match TRBD2. Trimming took 2 bases from V and 4 from J; bases not matched to a gene: 4. From germline, CDR1 is SGHAT and CDR2 FQNNGV. The length of the CDR3 is 15 residues. For the CDR3, the DNA is TGTGCCAGCAGCTTATTGGCGGGGGGATACAATGAGCAGTTCTTC. It is translated as CASSLLAGGYNEQFF. Drawing the rest from reference TRBV11-2 and TRBJ2-1, the complete variable domain is EAGVAQSPRYKIIEKRQSVAFWCNPISGHATLYWYQQILGQGPKLLIQFQNNGVVDDSQLPKDRFSAERLKGVDSTLKIQPAKLEDSAVYLCASSLLAGGYNEQFFGPGTRLTVL.

This chain links TRBV28 with TRBJ1-5, with 9 positions matching TRBD1. The CDR3 loop spans 19 amino acids. The junction had 14 bases not matched to a gene; V was cut back by 3 bases and J by 2 bases. Germline V gene lookup returns CDR1 MDHEN and CDR2 SYDVKM. CDR3 loop: CASSFPPGTGGPGNQPQHF. Here the CDR3 DNA reads TGTGCCAGCAGTTTCCCTCCCGGAACAGGGGGCCCAGGCAATCAGCCCCAGCATTTT. Drawing the rest from reference TRBV28 and TRBJ1-5, the complete variable domain is DVKVTQSSRYLVKRTGEKVFLECVQDMDHENMFWYRQDPGLGLRLIYFSYDVKMKEKGDIPEGYSVSREKKERFSLILESASTNQTSMYLCASSFPPGTGGPGNQPQHFGDGTRLSIL.

The chain carries TRBV10-3 and TRBJ1-5; TRBD1 might be the D (6 bases). The germline CDR1 and CDR2 sequences are ENHRY and SYGVKD. Trimming removed 8 bases at V and 2 bases at J, with 13 bases between. The CDR3 consists of 14 residues. The CDR3 region has the DNA TGTGCCATCGGGTTACAGGGTGGCAATCAGCCCCAGCATTTT. Protein sequence: CAIGLQGGNQPQHF.

The rearrangement links TRBV10-1 to TRBJ2-1; 13 bases fit TRBD2. The CDR3 sequence is 16 residues long. Per germline, CDR1 WNHNN and CDR2 SYGVQD (reference sequence). V shed 3 bases, J shed 7 bases, and the junction held 6 bases outside the gene matches. Here the CDR3 DNA reads TGCGCCAGCAGTGAAGGACTAGCGGGAGATCGGAATGAGCAGTTCTTC. Its protein is CASSEGLAGDRNEQFF.

The chain couples TRBV11-2 to TRBJ1-6; 7 bases line up with TRBD1. J was trimmed by 10 bases and V by 5 bases; bases with no gene match: 11. The germline gives CDR1 SGHAT, CDR2 FQNNGV. The CDR3 runs to 15 residues. The CDR3 DNA reads TGTGCCAGCAGCCCGCAGGGGGTACGGGGCTCACCCCTCCACTTT. This encodes CASSPQGVRGSPLHF.

The chain joins TRBV28 to TRBJ2-1; TRBD2 matches 8 bases. Germline V CDR1 and CDR2: MDHEN, SYDVKM. The ends lost 1 base at V and 3 bases at J; junction bases unmatched: 2. The CDR3 has 15 amino acids. DNA for the CDR3: TGTGCCAGCAGTTTATCCGCGGGAGGCTACAATGAGCAGTTCTTC. This encodes CASSLSAGGYNEQFF.

The chain employs TRBV19 and TRBJ2-2, with 7 bases identical to TRBD1. The V gene's germline CDR1 is LNHDA and CDR2 SQIVND (reference sequence). The CDR3 is 13 amino acids. Losses at the gene ends were 10 bases for V and 4 bases for J; bases not matched to a gene: 6. The CDR3 sequence is CATQGQFTGELFF. DNA of the CDR3: TGTGCCACTCAGGGACAGTTCACCGGGGAGCTGTTTTTT.

J is TRBJ2-7 and V is TRBV6-5; the D is unclear. Germline V gene lookup returns CDR1 MNHEY and CDR2 SVGAGI. There are 15 residues in the CDR3. V gave up 0 bases and J gave up 0 bases, with 9 bases separating them. CDR3 in DNA: TGTGCCAGCAGTTACTCCCGGTTGCGCTCCTACGAGCAGTACTTC. This codes for CASSYSRLRSYEQYF.

V is TRBV29-1 and J is TRBJ1-2, with D possibly TRBD1 on 5 matching bases. The CDR3 covers 16 residues. Trimming stripped 3 bases from V and 0 bases from J, with 17 bases between. Germline lookup yields CDR1 SQVTM and CDR2 ANQGSEA. The CDR3 spells CSVEAQAPGANYGYTF. In DNA, the CDR3 is TGCAGCGTTGAGGCACAGGCGCCTGGAGCTAACTATGGCTACACCTTC.

The chain has TRBV27 and TRBJ2-7; possible D gene TRBD1, 6 bases. With 6 bases removed from V and 4 bases from J, the gap between germline ends came to 13 bases. CDR1 and CDR2 from the germline V gene are MNHEY and SMNVEV (reference sequence). The length of the CDR3 is 13 residues. CDR3 region: CASSQGGPYEQYF. DNA for the CDR3: TGTGCCAGCAGCCAAGGGGGACCTTACGAGCAGTACTTC.

The rearrangement joins TRBV24-1 to TRBJ2-5; 7 bases match TRBD1. The CDR3 loop spans 15 amino acids. CDR1 is KGHDR and CDR2 is SFDVKD in the germline V gene. Losses at the gene ends were 3 bases for V and 5 bases for J; bases not matched to a gene: 8. Here the CDR3 reads CATSDVGQRRETQYF. The CDR3, as DNA: TGTGCCACCAGTGATGTGGGACAGCGAAGGGAGACCCAGTACTTC.